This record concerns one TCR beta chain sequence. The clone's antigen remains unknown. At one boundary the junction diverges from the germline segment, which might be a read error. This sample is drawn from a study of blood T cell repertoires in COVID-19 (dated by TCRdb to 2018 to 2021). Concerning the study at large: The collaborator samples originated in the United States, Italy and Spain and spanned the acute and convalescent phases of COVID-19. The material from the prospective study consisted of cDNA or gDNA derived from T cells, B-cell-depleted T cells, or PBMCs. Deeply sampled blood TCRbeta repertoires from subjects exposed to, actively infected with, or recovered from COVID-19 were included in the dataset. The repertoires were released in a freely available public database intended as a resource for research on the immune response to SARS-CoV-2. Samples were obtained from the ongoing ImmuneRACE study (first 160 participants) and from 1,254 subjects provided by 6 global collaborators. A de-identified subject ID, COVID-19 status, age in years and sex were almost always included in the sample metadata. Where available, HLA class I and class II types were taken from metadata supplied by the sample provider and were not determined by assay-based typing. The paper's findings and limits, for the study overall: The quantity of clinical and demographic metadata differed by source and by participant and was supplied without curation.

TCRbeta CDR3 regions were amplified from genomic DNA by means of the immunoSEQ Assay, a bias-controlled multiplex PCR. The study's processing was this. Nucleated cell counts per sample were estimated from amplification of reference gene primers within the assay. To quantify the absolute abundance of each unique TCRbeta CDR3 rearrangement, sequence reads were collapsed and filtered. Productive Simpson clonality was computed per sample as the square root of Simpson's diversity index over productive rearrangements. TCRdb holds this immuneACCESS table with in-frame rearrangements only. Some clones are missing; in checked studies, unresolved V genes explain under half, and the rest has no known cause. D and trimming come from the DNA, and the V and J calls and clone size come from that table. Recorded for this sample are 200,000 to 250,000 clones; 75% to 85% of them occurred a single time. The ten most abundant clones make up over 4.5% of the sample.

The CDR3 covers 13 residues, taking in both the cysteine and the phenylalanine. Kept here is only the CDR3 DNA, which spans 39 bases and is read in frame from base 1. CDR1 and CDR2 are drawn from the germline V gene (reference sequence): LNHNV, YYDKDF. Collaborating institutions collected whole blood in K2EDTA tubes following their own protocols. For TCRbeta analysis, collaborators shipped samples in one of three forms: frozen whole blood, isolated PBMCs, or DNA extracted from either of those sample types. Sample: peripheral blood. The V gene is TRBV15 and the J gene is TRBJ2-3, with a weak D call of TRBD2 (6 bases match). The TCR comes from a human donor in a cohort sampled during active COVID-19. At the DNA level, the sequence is TGTGCCACCAGCAGGGAACAAATAGGGACTCCTACTTTT. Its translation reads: CATSREQIGTPTF. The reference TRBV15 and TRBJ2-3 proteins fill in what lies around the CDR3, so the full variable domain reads DAMVIQNPRYQVTQFGKPVTLSCSQTLNHNVMYWYQQKSSQAPKLLFHYYDKDFNNEADTPDNFQSRRPNTSFCFLDIRSPGLGDTAMYLCATSREQIGTPTFGPGTRLTVL.